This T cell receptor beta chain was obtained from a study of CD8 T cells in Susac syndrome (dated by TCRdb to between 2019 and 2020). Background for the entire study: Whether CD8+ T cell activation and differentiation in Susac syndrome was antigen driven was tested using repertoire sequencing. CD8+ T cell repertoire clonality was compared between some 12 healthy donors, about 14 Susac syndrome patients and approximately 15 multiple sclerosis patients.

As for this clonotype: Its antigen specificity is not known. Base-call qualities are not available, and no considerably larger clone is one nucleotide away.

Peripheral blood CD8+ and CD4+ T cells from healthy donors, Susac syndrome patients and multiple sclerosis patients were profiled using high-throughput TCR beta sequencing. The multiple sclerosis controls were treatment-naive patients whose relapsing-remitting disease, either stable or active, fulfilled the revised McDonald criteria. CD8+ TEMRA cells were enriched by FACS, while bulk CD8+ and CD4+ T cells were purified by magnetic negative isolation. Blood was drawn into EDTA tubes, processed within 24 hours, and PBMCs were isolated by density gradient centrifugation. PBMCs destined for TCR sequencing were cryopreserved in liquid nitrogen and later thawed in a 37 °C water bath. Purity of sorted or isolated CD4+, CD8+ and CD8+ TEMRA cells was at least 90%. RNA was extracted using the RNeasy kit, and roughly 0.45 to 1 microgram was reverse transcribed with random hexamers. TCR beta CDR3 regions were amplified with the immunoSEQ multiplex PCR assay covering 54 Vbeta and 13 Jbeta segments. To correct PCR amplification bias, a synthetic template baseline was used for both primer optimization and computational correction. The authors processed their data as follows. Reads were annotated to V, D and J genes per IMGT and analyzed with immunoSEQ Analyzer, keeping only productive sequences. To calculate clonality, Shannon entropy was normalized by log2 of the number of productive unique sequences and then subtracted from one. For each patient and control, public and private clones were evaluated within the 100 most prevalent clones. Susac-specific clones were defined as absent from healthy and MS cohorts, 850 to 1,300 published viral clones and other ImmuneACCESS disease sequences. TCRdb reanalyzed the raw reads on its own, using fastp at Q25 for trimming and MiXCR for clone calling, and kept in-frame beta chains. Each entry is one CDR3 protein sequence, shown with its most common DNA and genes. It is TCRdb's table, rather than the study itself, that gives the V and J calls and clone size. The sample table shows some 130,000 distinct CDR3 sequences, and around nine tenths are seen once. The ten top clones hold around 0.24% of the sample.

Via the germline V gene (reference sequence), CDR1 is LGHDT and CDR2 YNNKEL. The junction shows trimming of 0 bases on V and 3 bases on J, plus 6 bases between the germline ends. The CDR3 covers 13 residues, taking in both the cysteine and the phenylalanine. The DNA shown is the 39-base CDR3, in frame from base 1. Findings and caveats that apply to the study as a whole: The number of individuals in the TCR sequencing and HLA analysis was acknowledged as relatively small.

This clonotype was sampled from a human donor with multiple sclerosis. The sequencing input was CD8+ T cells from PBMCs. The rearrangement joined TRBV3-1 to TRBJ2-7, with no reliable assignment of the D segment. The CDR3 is CASSQDDNYEQYF. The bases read TGTGCCAGCAGCCAAGACGACAACTACGAGCAGTACTTC.